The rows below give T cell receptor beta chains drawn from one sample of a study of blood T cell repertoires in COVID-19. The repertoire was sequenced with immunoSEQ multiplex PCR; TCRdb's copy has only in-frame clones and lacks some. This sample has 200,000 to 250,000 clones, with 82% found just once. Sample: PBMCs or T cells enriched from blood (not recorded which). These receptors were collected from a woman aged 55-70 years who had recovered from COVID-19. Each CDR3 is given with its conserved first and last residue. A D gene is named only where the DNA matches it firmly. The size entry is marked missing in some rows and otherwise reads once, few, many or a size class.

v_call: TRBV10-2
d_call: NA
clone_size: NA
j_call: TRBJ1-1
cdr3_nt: TGCGCCAGCACTTCACAGATGAACACTGAAGCTTTCTTT
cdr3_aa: CASTSQMNTEAFF

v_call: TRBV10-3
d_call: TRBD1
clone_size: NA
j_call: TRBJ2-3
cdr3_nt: TGTGCCATCGGGGGACAGGCACCCCTCGGGTCGGCAGATACGCAGTATTTT
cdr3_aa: CAIGGQAPLGSADTQYF

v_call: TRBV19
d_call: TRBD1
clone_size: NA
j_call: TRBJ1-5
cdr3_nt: TGTGCCAGTGCAAGTTTTCGGGACAGGGAAGGGAATAGGGGCAATCAGCCCCAGCATTTT
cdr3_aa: CASASFRDREGNRGNQPQHF

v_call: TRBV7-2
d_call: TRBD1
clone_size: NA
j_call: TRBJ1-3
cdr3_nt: TGTGCCAGCAGCTTAGTATCTGGGACAGATGGAAACACCATATATTTT
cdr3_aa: CASSLVSGTDGNTIYF

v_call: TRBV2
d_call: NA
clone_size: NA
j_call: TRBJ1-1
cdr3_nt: TGTGCCAGCACTTCTGACAGGCTGAACACTGAAGCTTTCTTT
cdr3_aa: CASTSDRLNTEAFF

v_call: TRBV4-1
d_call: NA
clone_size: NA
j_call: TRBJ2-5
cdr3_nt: TGCGCCAGCAGCCTTACCGGGACACCCCAAGAGACCCAGTACTTC
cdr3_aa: CASSLTGTPQETQYF

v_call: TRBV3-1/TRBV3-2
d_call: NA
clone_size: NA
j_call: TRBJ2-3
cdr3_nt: TGTGCCAGACGCAACCACTCCTGCCGCACAGATACGCAGTATTTT
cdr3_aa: CARRNHSCRTDTQYF

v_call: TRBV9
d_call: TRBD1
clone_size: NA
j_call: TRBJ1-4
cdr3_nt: TGTGCCAGCAGCCCCCGGACAGGGTTAGACGAAAAACTGTTTTTT
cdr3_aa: CASSPRTGLDEKLFF

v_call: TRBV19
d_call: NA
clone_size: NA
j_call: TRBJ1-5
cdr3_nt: TGTGCCAGCACAGACTATAGCAATCAGCCCCAGCATTTT
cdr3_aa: CASTDYSNQPQHF

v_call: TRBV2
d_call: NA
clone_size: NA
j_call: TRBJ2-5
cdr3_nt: TGTGCCAGCAGTGAAAGACAGTACCAAGAGACCCAGTACTTC
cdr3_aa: CASSERQYQETQYF

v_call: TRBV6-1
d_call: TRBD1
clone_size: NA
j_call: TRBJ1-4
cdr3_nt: TGTGCCAGCAGTGAAGCGGACAGGGTGGATGAAAAACTGTTTTTT
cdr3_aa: CASSEADRVDEKLFF

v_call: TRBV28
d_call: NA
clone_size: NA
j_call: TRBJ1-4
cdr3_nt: TGTGCCAGCAGTTCCTACCTACAGCCAACTAATGAAAAACTGTTTTTT
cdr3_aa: CASSSYLQPTNEKLFF

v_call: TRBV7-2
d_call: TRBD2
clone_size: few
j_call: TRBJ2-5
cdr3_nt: TGTGCCAGCAGCCCCTTCAGGTTGGCGGGGGGCCCAGCGTACTTC
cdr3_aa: CASSPFRLAGGPAYF

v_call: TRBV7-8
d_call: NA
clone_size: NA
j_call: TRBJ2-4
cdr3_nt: TGTGCCAGCAGCTTAAGTCTAGGCAGCTCCCTAGCCAAAAACATTCAGTACTTC
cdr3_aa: CASSLSLGSSLAKNIQYF

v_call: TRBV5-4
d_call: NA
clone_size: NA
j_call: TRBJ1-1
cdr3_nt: TGTGCCAGCAGCCCTATATCTCGGGGGTCCAGGAACACTGAAGCTTTCTTT
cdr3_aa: CASSPISRGSRNTEAFF

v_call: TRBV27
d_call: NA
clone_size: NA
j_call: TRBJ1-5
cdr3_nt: TGTGCCAGCAGTTTAGGTGGACAGCTCAATCAGCCCCAGCATTTT
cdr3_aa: CASSLGGQLNQPQHF

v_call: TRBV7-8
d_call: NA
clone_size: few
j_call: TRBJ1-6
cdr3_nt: TGTGCCAGCAGCAGAACCTTAAATCGGGGTTCACCCCTCCACTTT
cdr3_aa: CASSRTLNRGSPLHF

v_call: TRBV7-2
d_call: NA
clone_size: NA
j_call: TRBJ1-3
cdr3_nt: TGTGCCAGCAGCCCCAACAGGGCCCTCTCTGGAAACACCATATATTTT
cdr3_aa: CASSPNRALSGNTIYF

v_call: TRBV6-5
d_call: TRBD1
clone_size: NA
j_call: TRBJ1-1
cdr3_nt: TGTGCCAGCAGAGACCGACAGGGTCGGGGCACTGAAGCTTTCTTT
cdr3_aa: CASRDRQGRGTEAFF

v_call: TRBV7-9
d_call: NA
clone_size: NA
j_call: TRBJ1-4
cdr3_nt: TGTGCCAGCAGCTTAGGACTTACAACTAATGAAAAACTGTTTTTT
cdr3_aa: CASSLGLTTNEKLFF

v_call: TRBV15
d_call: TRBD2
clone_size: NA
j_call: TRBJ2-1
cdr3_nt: TGTGCCACCAGAACTAGCGGGGGGAATGAGCAGTTCTTC
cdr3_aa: CATRTSGGNEQFF

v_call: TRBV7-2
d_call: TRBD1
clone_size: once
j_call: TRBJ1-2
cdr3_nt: TGTGCCAGCAGCCACCAGGGGGCTGTAGGTGGCTACACCTTC
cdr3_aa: CASSHQGAVGGYTF

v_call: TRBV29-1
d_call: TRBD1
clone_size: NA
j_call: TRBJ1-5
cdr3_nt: TGCAGCGTTGGACAGGGGGTAAATCAGCCCCAGCATTTT
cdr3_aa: CSVGQGVNQPQHF

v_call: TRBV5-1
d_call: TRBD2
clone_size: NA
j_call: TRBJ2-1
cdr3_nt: TGCGCCAGCAGTCCCCTTCCGAGCGGGGGTTACAATGAGCAGTTCTTC
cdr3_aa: CASSPLPSGGYNEQFF

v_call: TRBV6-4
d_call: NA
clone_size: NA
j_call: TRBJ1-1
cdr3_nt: TGTGCCAGCAGTGACAGTCAGGGGACTGAAGCTTTCTTT
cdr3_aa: CASSDSQGTEAFF

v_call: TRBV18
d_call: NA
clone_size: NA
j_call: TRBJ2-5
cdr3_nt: TGTGCCAGCTCACCATCCGGACAGCAAGAGACCCAGTACTTC
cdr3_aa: CASSPSGQQETQYF

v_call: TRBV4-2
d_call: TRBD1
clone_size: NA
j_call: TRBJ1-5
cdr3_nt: TGTGCCAGCAGCCAAGATGGGGGACAGGGCTCACATTTT
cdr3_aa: CASSQDGGQGSHF

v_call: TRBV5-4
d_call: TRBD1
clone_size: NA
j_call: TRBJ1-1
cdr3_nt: TGTGCCAGCAGCCTGAACCCAGGGGGGCGCACTGAAGCTTTCTTT
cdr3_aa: CASSLNPGGRTEAFF

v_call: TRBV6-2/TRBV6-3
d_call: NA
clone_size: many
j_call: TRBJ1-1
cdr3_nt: TGTGCCAGCAGCCTCCAGGGTCGTACTGAAGCTTTCTTT
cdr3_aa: CASSLQGRTEAFF

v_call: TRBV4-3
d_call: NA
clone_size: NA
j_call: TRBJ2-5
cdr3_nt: TGCGCCAGCAGCCAAGGCCTCAGGCTGGGAGAGACCCAGTACTTC
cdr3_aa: CASSQGLRLGETQYF

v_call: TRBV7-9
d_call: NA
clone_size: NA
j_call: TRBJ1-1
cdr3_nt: TGTGCCAGCAGCCCCCCCGGACAGTACACTGAAGCTTTCTTT
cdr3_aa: CASSPPGQYTEAFF

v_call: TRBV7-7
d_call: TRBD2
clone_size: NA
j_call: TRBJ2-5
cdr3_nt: TGTGCCAGCAGCTTGTCCCCGGGGGGAGAGGGAGAGACCCAGTACTTC
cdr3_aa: CASSLSPGGEGETQYF

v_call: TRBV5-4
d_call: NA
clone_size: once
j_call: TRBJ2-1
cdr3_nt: TGTGCCAGCAGCTTAGGGGCGGGGAGCTCCTACAATGAGCAGTTCTTC
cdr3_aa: CASSLGAGSSYNEQFF

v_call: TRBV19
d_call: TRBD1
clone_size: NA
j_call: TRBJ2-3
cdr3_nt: TGTGCCAGTAGTTTGGGGACAGGCACAGATACGCAGTATTTT
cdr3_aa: CASSLGTGTDTQYF

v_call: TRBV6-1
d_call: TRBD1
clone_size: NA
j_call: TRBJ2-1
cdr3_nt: TGTGCCAGCAGTGAGATGGACAGGAGTTACAATGAGCAGTTCTTC
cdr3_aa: CASSEMDRSYNEQFF

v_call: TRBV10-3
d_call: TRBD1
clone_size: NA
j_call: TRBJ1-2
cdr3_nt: TGTGCCATCAGTGAGGGAACGGACAGGGGGTTCGGCTACACCTTC
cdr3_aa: CAISEGTDRGFGYTF

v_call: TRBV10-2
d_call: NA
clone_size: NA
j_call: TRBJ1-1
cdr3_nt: TGCGCCAGCAGCGACAGTACTGAAGCTTTCTTT
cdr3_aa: CASSDSTEAFF

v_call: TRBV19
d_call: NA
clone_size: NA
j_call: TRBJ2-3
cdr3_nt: TGTGCCAGTAGTACCGCCCAGACAAGCACAGATACGCAGTATTTT
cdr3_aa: CASSTAQTSTDTQYF

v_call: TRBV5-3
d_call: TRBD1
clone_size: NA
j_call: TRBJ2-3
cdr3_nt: TGTGCCAGCCCACTTGAGGGGGCCGCAGATACGCAGTATTTT
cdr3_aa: CASPLEGAADTQYF

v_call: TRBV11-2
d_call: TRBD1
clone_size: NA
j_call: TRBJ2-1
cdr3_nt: TGTGCCAGCAGTTCACCGGGACAGGTCTCCTACAATGAGCAGTTCTTC
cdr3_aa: CASSSPGQVSYNEQFF

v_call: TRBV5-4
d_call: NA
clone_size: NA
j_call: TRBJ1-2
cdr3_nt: TGTGCCAGCAGCTTGGAGGTACCCAGGGCCAACTATGGCTACACCTTC
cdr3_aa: CASSLEVPRANYGYTF

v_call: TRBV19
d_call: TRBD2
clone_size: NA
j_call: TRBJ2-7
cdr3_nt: TGTGCCAGTAGCGCGATGAGCGGGGGGACTTCGCAGTACTTC
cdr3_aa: CASSAMSGGTSQYF

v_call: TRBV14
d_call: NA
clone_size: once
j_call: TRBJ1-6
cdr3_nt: TGTGCCAGCAGCCAAGACAGAACCCCAAATTCACCCCTCCACTTT
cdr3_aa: CASSQDRTPNSPLHF

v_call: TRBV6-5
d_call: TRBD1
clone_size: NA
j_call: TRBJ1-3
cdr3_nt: TGTGCCAGCACCATGGGACAGGCCGGAAACACCATATATTTT
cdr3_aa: CASTMGQAGNTIYF